These 20 T cell receptor beta chains share one sample of origin, sequenced in a study of CD8 T cells in Susac syndrome. Reverse transcription of about 0.5 to 1 ug RNA used random hexamers. TCRdb processed the immunoSEQ multiplex PCR reads anew with MiXCR; each CDR3 protein has one entry. The data contain more than 70,000 distinct CDR3 sequences, roughly 94% of them seen just once; the ten biggest clones take up 0.52%. Sequencing was performed on CD8+ T cells from PBMCs. The receptors stem from a human donor with Susac syndrome.

V gene TRBV6-5 combines with J gene TRBJ2-5, with TRBD1 matching 9 bases. The CDR3 consists of 16 residues. Per the germline V gene, CDR1 is MNHEY and CDR2 is SVGAGI. Unmatched junction bases numbered 11, after V lost 2 bases and J lost 7 bases. Here the CDR3 DNA reads TGTGCCAGCAGTTACCCCGGCACAGGGGGCTCGGCGACCCAGTACTTC. Its translation: CASSYPGTGGSATQYF.

In this sample, this clonotype turned up once. This chain joins TRBV27 and TRBJ1-1; 7 bases align to TRBD1. The CDR3 loop spans 14 amino acids. With V trimmed by 4 bases and J by 3 bases, 5 bases remained unmatched. Germline V CDR1 and CDR2: MNHEY, SMNVEV (reference sequence). Written as DNA, the CDR3 is TGTGCCAGCAGTTCCTACAGGGGATACACTGAAGCTTTCTTT. Its protein product is CASSSYRGYTEAFF.

The V and J genes are TRBV12-3 or TRBV12-4 and TRBJ2-7; 9 nucleotides agree with TRBD1. There are 14 residues in the CDR3. V was pared by 6 bases and J by 2 bases, with 5 bases of the junction left unmatched. CDR3 in DNA: TGTGCCAGCAGGGGACAGGGATCACCCTACGAGCAGTACTTC. Residues: CASRGQGSPYEQYF.

The CDR3 nucleotides read TGCAGTGCTCCACCTAGCGGGGGGATCAATGAGCAGTTCTTC. Its translation: CSAPPSGGINEQFF. The chain is built from TRBV20-1 and TRBJ2-1, with TRBD2 matching over 11 bases. The CDR3 loop spans 14 amino acids. Losses at the gene ends were 5 bases for V and 6 bases for J; bases not matched to a gene: 6. Germline lookup yields CDR1 DFQATT and CDR2 SNEGSKA (reference sequence).

CDR3 DNA sequence: TGTGCCAGCAGCCATAGCCGGGATGGCCTCAATGAGCAGTTCTTC. Its protein product is CASSHSRDGLNEQFF. This chain connects TRBV3-1 to TRBJ2-1, with D possibly matching TRBD2 (5 bases). In germline, CDR1 is LGHDT, CDR2 YNNKEL (reference sequence). V was shortened by 3 bases and J by 6 bases, with 15 bases between the two germline ends. The CDR3 runs 15 residues.

The CDR3 bases are TGCGCCAGCAGTCCCGGGACTAGCGGGGGTCCCTACAATGAGCAGTTCTTC. Translation: CASSPGTSGGPYNEQFF. The V and J genes are TRBV5-1 and TRBJ2-1, with 14 bases matching TRBD2. V lost 5 bases and J lost 2; bases outside the gene matches: 6. This CDR3 is built from 17 residues. Germline V lookup: CDR1 SGHRS, CDR2 YFSETQ. The full variable domain, its missing parts supplied by reference TRBV5-1 and TRBJ2-1, is KAGVTQTPRYLIKTRGQQVTLSCSPISGHRSVSWYQQTPGQGLQFLFEYFSETQRNKGNFPGRFSGRQFSNSRSEMNVSTLELGDSALYLCASSPGTSGGPYNEQFFGPGTRLTVL.

The chain uses TRBV10-2 and TRBJ2-1; possible D gene TRBD2, 5 bases. This CDR3 contains 16 residues. The V gene lost 1 base and the J gene lost 8 bases, with 18 bases spanning the gap. Per germline, CDR1 WSHSY and CDR2 SAAADI. As DNA, the CDR3 is TGCGCCAGCAGTGAGTATTCGGACTTCCTTACTGATGAGCAGTTCTTC. Protein product: CASSEYSDFLTDEQFF.

The rearrangement links TRBV5-4 to TRBJ2-1, with D perhaps TRBD1 or TRBD2 (5 bases each). Germline values: CDR1 SGHNT, CDR2 YYREEE (reference sequence). The CDR3 covers 15 residues. V was shortened by 4 bases and J by 6 bases, with 17 bases between the two germline ends. The CDR3 reads CASSRPSGAANEQFF. The CDR3, as DNA: TGTGCCAGCAGCCGACCGTCCGGGGCCGCCAATGAGCAGTTCTTC.

CDR3 loop: CASSAGPPRGEQFF. The CDR3 DNA follows: TGTGCCAGCAGTGCTGGTCCACCGAGGGGTGAGCAGTTCTTC. This chain links TRBV2 with TRBJ2-1; D is possibly TRBD1 or TRBD2 (5 bases each). The CDR3 loop spans 14 amino acids. The V gene's germline CDR1 is SNHLY and CDR2 FYNNEI. Trimming left V 4 bases short and J 9 bases short, with 16 bases between.

The chain carries TRBV14 and TRBJ2-1; 9 nucleotides agree with TRBD1. This CDR3 spans 14 amino acids. In germline, CDR1 is SGHDN, CDR2 FVKESK. Losses at the gene ends were 6 bases for V and 3 bases for J; bases not matched to a gene: 3. Written as DNA, the CDR3 is TGTGCCAGCAGGCGGACAGGGGACTACAATGAGCAGTTCTTC. Translated, it gives CASRRTGDYNEQFF.

This clonotype has only one observation. The rearrangement links TRBV7-3 to TRBJ1-1, with D maybe TRBD1 (5 bases). CDR1 is SGHTA and CDR2 is FQGTGA in the germline V gene. V lost 4 bases, J lost 4 bases, and 10 bases lay in between. This CDR3 is 13 amino acids long. The CDR3 DNA reads TGTGCCAGCAGCTCCCGACAGATCACTGAAGCTTTCTTT. As protein: CASSSRQITEAFF.

This chain joins TRBV5-1 and TRBJ2-1; D remains ambiguous. CDR3 length equals 13 residues. Germline V lookup: CDR1 SGHRS, CDR2 YFSETQ. V dropped 4 bases and J dropped 6 bases, with 11 bases sitting between them. The CDR3 loop reads CASSPAAANEQFF. The CDR3 DNA is TGCGCCAGCAGCCCGGCAGCAGCCAATGAGCAGTTCTTC.

This chain uses TRBV7-9 with TRBJ1-2; the D is unclear. Per the germline V gene, CDR1 is SEHNR and CDR2 is FQNEAQ (reference sequence). V was pared by 5 bases and J by 0 bases, with 13 bases between. The CDR3 is 15 amino acids. The CDR3 loop reads CASSATETANYGYTF. Here the CDR3 DNA reads TGTGCCAGCAGCGCTACAGAAACCGCTAACTATGGCTACACCTTC.

The V gene is TRBV9, the J gene TRBJ2-1; TRBD2 matches 9 bases. The V segment lost 0 bases and the J segment 7 bases; nucleotides outside the gene matches: 5. The CDR3 length is 15 residues. The germline CDR1 and CDR2 sequences are SGDLS and YYNGEE. The CDR3 is CASSVDNSGGNEQFF. CDR3 in DNA: TGTGCCAGCAGCGTAGATAATAGCGGGGGAAATGAGCAGTTCTTC. Drawing the rest from reference TRBV9 and TRBJ2-1, the complete variable domain is DSGVTQTPKHLITATGQRVTLRCSPRSGDLSVYWYQQSLDQGLQFLIQYYNGEERAKGNILERFSAQQFPDLHSELNLSSLELGDSALYFCASSVDNSGGNEQFFGPGTRLTVL.

The rearrangement joins TRBV28 to TRBJ2-1; TRBD2 matches 9 bases. The CDR3 totals 15 residues. J was trimmed by 7 bases and V by 6 bases; bases with no gene match: 10. Germline-derived CDR1 and CDR2 are MDHEN and SYDVKM. The CDR3 spells CASRPPRGGANEQFF. CDR3 DNA: TGTGCCAGCAGGCCTCCCCGCGGGGGGGCGAATGAGCAGTTCTTC.

The J gene is TRBJ2-5, the V gene TRBV24-1; D possibly corresponds to TRBD1 (6 bases). CDR1 KGHDR and CDR2 SFDVKD come from the germline V gene. Trimming removed 3 bases at V and 1 base at J, with 14 bases between. The CDR3 runs to 16 residues. CDR3 DNA sequence: TGTGCCACCAGTGATCCGTCCCGGGACACCCAAGAGACCCAGTACTTC. This sequence encodes CATSDPSRDTQETQYF.

The rearrangement links TRBV5-1 to TRBJ2-1; D is uncertain. V dropped 4 bases and J dropped 4 bases, with 9 bases sitting between them. CDR1 and CDR2 (germline): SGHRS, YFSETQ. The CDR3 runs to 13 residues. CDR3 protein: CASSLPRYNEQFF. The CDR3 DNA sequence: TGCGCCAGCAGCCTCCCCAGGTACAATGAGCAGTTCTTC.

The chain carries TRBV7-9 and TRBJ2-5; 9 nucleotides line up with TRBD1. CDR1 is SEHNR and CDR2 is FQNEAQ in the germline V gene (reference sequence). This CDR3 is 15 amino acids long. V was clipped by 4 bases and J by 5 bases; unmatched bases: 8. The CDR3 DNA reads as TGTGCCAGCAGCTCTCCGGGACAGGGTTTCGAGACCCAGTACTTC. It translates to CASSSPGQGFETQYF.

This sequence joins TRBV9 and TRBJ1-2; D is unresolved. The CDR3 consists of 14 residues. V was cut by 4 bases and J by 2 bases, with 12 bases left in between. Germline V gene lookup returns CDR1 SGDLS and CDR2 YYNGEE. The CDR3 sequence: CASSPGPGNYGYTF. DNA of the CDR3: TGTGCCAGCAGCCCCGGACCGGGGAACTATGGCTACACCTTC.

V and J are TRBV2 and TRBJ2-7; TRBD1 agrees at 8 bases. The CDR3 is made up of 16 amino acids. Trimming at V came to 8 bases and at J to 0 bases, leaving 12 bases not matched to a gene. The germline V gene has CDR1 SNHLY and CDR2 FYNNEI. CDR3 amino acids: CASGGTGSWSSYEQYF. CDR3 nucleotides: TGTGCCAGCGGCGGGACAGGCTCTTGGAGCTCCTACGAGCAGTACTTC.